This TCR beta chain comes out of a study of T cell responses to AZD1222 COVID-19 vaccine. TCRdb keeps only in-frame clones here, not all; method: immunoSEQ multiplex PCR. Of around 150,000 clones listed, 80% to 95% are singletons. This CDR3 spans 16 amino acids. The sample consisted of peripheral blood, taken 28 days after the second AZD1222 dose. The receptor was derived from an adult who received the AZD1222 COVID-19 vaccine. The rearrangement links TRBV21-1 to TRBJ1-6. TRBV21-1 is a recognized pseudogene. CDR3 sequence reads: CASRVREGRMDSPLHF. Written as DNA, the CDR3 is TGTGCCAGCAGGGTGCGGGAGGGGCGTATGGATTCACCCCTCCACTTT.